This TCR beta chain was observed in a study of cytomegalovirus exposure and HLA in healthy donors. Trimming stripped 6 bases from V and 6 bases from J, with 23 bases between. The length of the CDR3 is 16 residues. Germline CDR1 MDHEN, CDR2 SYDVKM. A multiplex PCR was run with 60 Vbeta primers and 13 Jbeta primers. Using immunoSEQ multiplex PCR, the repertoire was profiled, and TCRdb retains in-frame clones only, with some absent. The sample yields some 93,000 clones, 70% to 85% seen once. All the people who gave samples were healthy bone marrow donors. Notes on this clone: What it binds is not known.

Study conclusions and caveats: Most subjects' HLA-A and HLA-B alleles were reportedly predicted from TCR beta sequences. TCR beta chains associated with HLA were, in a later analysis, more clonally expanded than equally common others.

This clonotype was obtained from a man between 50 and 59 years old in good health and CMV-seronegative. The sample was PBMCs. The rearrangement joins TRBV28 to TRBJ1-2; the D gene is possibly TRBD1 (5 bases). CDR3 protein: CASRAGVPLVENGYTF. CDR3 DNA sequence: TGTGCCAGCAGGGCGGGGGTCCCCCTGGTGGAAAATGGCTACACCTTC.